This is a list of T cell receptor beta chains from one sample in a study of chemoradiotherapy in HPV16-positive cancers. The table came from immunoSEQ multiplex PCR; TCRdb's copy has only in-frame clones and leaves some out. The table records tens of thousands of clones, roughly 80% of them present only once. The source material was blood, sampled from a patient who underwent chemoradiotherapy. Receptor source: a human donor with HPV-associated anogenital cancer. Each CDR3 is given with its conserved first and last residue. Fields, in order: D gene, clone size, V gene, J gene, CDR3 protein, CDR3 DNA. D genes are given only for firm matches. Clone size is shown for a subset of rows, as once, few, many or a class of expanded clone.

NA	NA	TRBV11-2	TRBJ2-5	CASSFYGLTSGETQYF	TGTGCCAGCAGCTTTTATGGCTTAACAAGTGGGGAGACCCAGTACTTC
NA	NA	TRBV7-2	TRBJ1-4	CASSLGSRAEKLFF	TGTGCCAGCAGCTTAGGATCGAGAGCTGAAAAACTGTTTTTT
TRBD2	NA	TRBV5-1	TRBJ2-3	CASSLDLAGGRADTQYF	TGCGCCAGCAGCTTGGATCTCGCGGGGGGCAGGGCAGATACGCAGTATTTT
TRBD2	NA	TRBV27	TRBJ2-7	CASSLSNLGGSRYEQYF	TGTGCCAGCAGTTTATCCAACTTGGGGGGGAGTAGGTACGAGCAGTACTTC
NA	NA	TRBV15	TRBJ2-6	CATSRDVGGSSGANVLTF	TGTGCCACCAGCAGAGATGTGGGGGGATCCTCTGGGGCCAACGTCCTGACTTTC
NA	NA	TRBV15	TRBJ2-3	CATSRDRGADTQYF	TGTGCCACCAGCAGAGATAGGGGGGCAGATACGCAGTATTTT
TRBD1	NA	TRBV10-3	TRBJ1-3	CAIQSTGTNTIYF	TGTGCCATCCAATCGACAGGGACGAACACCATATATTTT
NA	NA	TRBV7-9	TRBJ2-1	CASSFISSEQFF	TGTGCCAGCAGCTTTATTTCAAGTGAGCAGTTCTTC
TRBD1	few	TRBV2	TRBJ2-7	CASRIRQGAYNYEQYF	TGTGCCAGCAGAATCCGACAGGGGGCATATAACTACGAGCAGTACTTC
NA	NA	TRBV5-1	TRBJ2-1	CASSPGPKEPWDEQFF	TGCGCCAGCAGCCCGGGACCGAAAGAGCCCTGGGATGAGCAGTTCTTC
NA	NA	TRBV4-2	TRBJ2-7	CASSQTLRRGDDEQYF	TGTGCCAGCAGCCAAACACTTAGACGGGGCGATGACGAGCAGTACTTC
NA	once	TRBV28	TRBJ2-4	CASSAPGTLAKNIQYF	TGTGCCAGCAGTGCTCCCGGGACTCTTGCCAAAAACATTCAGTACTTC
NA	NA	TRBV5-1	TRBJ1-1	CASSLEQLTNTEAFF	TGCGCCAGCAGCTTGGAACAGTTAACGAACACTGAAGCTTTCTTT
NA	NA	TRBV29-1	TRBJ2-1	CSVVPGYEQFF	TGCAGCGTTGTACCTGGGTATGAGCAGTTCTTC
NA	NA	TRBV5-6	TRBJ2-7	CASSLSPDSYEQYF	TGTGCCAGCAGCTTGAGTCCGGACAGCTACGAGCAGTACTTC
NA	NA	TRBV7-9	TRBJ1-2	CASSLAAYGYTF	TGTGCCAGCAGCTTAGCGGCTTATGGCTACACCTTC
NA	NA	TRBV4-1	TRBJ1-6	CASSLSRWGQNSPLHF	TGCGCCAGCAGCCTGAGTCGGTGGGGGCAGAATTCACCCCTCCACTTT
NA	NA	TRBV5-1	TRBJ2-5	CASSLEQETQYF	TGCGCCAGCAGCTTGGAACAAGAGACCCAGTACTTC
NA	NA	TRBV7-3	TRBJ2-1	CASSLTTRGAEQFF	TGTGCCAGCAGCTTAACTACTCGGGGAGCTGAGCAGTTCTTC
TRBD2	NA	TRBV10-3	TRBJ2-5	CAISESGGGMETQYF	TGTGCCATCAGTGAGTCCGGGGGAGGGATGGAGACCCAGTACTTC
TRBD1	NA	TRBV11-2	TRBJ2-5	CASSGQGRGLVWYQETQYF	TGTGCCAGCTCCGGACAGGGGAGAGGCCTAGTCTGGTACCAAGAGACCCAGTACTTC
TRBD1	NA	TRBV27	TRBJ2-1	CASSRRDSSYNEQFF	TGTGCCAGCAGTCGCCGGGACAGCTCCTACAATGAGCAGTTCTTC
TRBD2	NA	TRBV7-3	TRBJ2-3	CASSSSGGKFADTQYF	TGTGCCAGCAGCTCTAGCGGGGGGAAGTTTGCAGATACGCAGTATTTT
NA	NA	TRBV18	TRBJ1-3	CASSPSPQGSGNTIYF	TGTGCCAGCTCACCATCACCGCAGGGCTCTGGAAACACCATATATTTT
NA	NA	TRBV25-1	TRBJ1-1	CASSSWGPMNTEAFF	TGTGCCAGCAGTAGCTGGGGCCCTATGAACACTGAAGCTTTCTTT
TRBD1	NA	TRBV27	TRBJ2-7	CASSSPSNRQGLGF	TGTGCCAGCAGTTCCCCCTCAAATAGACAGGGGCTAGGGTTC
NA	NA	TRBV9	TRBJ2-2	CASSVRAGELFF	TGTGCCAGCAGCGTACGGGCCGGGGAGCTGTTTTTT
NA	NA	TRBV27	TRBJ2-3	CASSFRVLSDTQYF	TGTGCCAGCAGTTTCCGGGTGCTATCAGATACGCAGTATTTT
NA	few	TRBV9	TRBJ2-1	CASSAQGLGGYNEQFF	TGTGCCAGCAGCGCCCAGGGACTTGGGGGCTACAATGAGCAGTTCTTC
NA	few	TRBV4-2	TRBJ2-2	CASSQVAGTGELFF	TGTGCCAGCAGCCAAGTGGCAGGGACCGGGGAGCTGTTTTTT
NA	once	TRBV7-8	TRBJ2-1	CASSLARLWRYNEQFF	TGTGCCAGCAGCTTAGCTCGCCTTTGGAGGTACAATGAGCAGTTCTTC
TRBD1	NA	TRBV29-1	TRBJ1-2	CSVVQGAYGYTF	TGCAGCGTTGTACAGGGGGCCTATGGCTACACCTTC
NA	NA	TRBV18	TRBJ1-5	CASSPAESNQPQHF	TGTGCCAGCTCACCGGCAGAGAGCAATCAGCCCCAGCATTTT
TRBD1	once	TRBV5-1	TRBJ2-2	CASSKKGTGNTGELFF	TGCGCCAGCAGTAAAAAAGGGACAGGGAACACCGGGGAGCTGTTTTTT
TRBD1	NA	TRBV7-2	TRBJ1-2	CASSSGTGQYGYTF	TGTGCCAGCAGCTCCGGGACAGGGCAATATGGCTACACCTTC
NA	NA	TRBV5-1	TRBJ2-5	CASSLGQFQETQYF	TGCGCCAGCAGCTTGGGGCAGTTCCAAGAGACCCAGTACTTC
NA	NA	TRBV2	TRBJ1-1	CASSLLGQRITEAFF	TGTGCCAGCAGTCTCCTAGGGCAGAGGATCACTGAAGCTTTCTTT
NA	NA	TRBV5-6	TRBJ1-6	CASSSGLGNSPLHF	TGTGCCAGCAGCTCGGGACTAGGGAATTCACCCCTCCACTTT
TRBD1	NA	TRBV5-6	TRBJ1-5	CASSPRGQGPSNQPQHF	TGTGCCAGCAGCCCCCGAGGACAGGGCCCTAGCAATCAGCCCCAGCATTTT
TRBD1	few	TRBV19	TRBJ1-6	CASSSTYRGPDSPLHF	TGTGCCAGTAGTTCAACTTACAGGGGGCCGGATTCACCCCTCCACTTT
NA	NA	TRBV27	TRBJ1-6	CASRAKGSPLHF	TGTGCCAGCAGGGCTAAGGGTTCACCCCTCCACTTT
TRBD2	NA	TRBV6-1	TRBJ2-3	CASSARTSGGPGDTQYF	TGTGCCAGCAGTGCACGGACTAGCGGGGGGCCGGGGGATACGCAGTATTTT
NA	NA	TRBV6-1	TRBJ1-1	CASSERSKGAEAFF	TGTGCCAGCAGTGAACGGTCTAAAGGGGCTGAAGCTTTCTTT
TRBD2	NA	TRBV30	TRBJ2-1	CARGGSSYNEQFF	TGTGCTCGGGGGGGGAGCTCCTACAATGAGCAGTTCTTC
NA	NA	TRBV7-2	TRBJ1-2	CASSLAVGNYTF	TGTGCCAGCAGCTTAGCTGTAGGAAACTACACCTTC
TRBD1	few	TRBV30	TRBJ1-1	CAWSVPGQLMNTEAFF	TGTGCCTGGAGTGTACCGGGACAGCTCATGAACACTGAAGCTTTCTTT
NA	NA	TRBV7-2	TRBJ1-2	CASSLVEQGGYGYTF	TGTGCCAGCAGCTTAGTAGAACAGGGAGGCTATGGCTACACCTTC
NA	NA	TRBV15	TRBJ2-7	CATSSRGGHEQYF	TGTGCCACCAGCAGCAGGGGGGGACACGAGCAGTACTTC
NA	NA	TRBV4-2	TRBJ2-1	CASSQSGADEQFF	TGTGCCAGCAGCCAAAGTGGGGCCGATGAGCAGTTCTTC
NA	NA	TRBV5-1	TRBJ2-1	CASSLTGSSYNEQFF	TGCGCCAGCAGCTTGACAGGCAGCTCCTACAATGAGCAGTTCTTC
TRBD1	NA	TRBV5-5	TRBJ1-5	CASSLGEGAVQPQHF	TGTGCCAGCAGCTTGGGGGAGGGGGCCGTTCAGCCCCAGCATTTT
NA	few	TRBV30	TRBJ1-1	CAWSSLGRTMARAFF	TGTGCCTGGAGTTCTCTGGGGAGGACTATGGCGCGAGCTTTCTTT
TRBD1	few	TRBV30	TRBJ1-5	CAWSSRGSNQPQHF	TGTGCCTGGAGCTCCAGGGGGAGCAATCAGCCCCAGCATTTT
TRBD2	once	TRBV7-2	TRBJ2-7	CASNLAGTYEQYF	TGTGCCAGCAACCTAGCGGGGACGTACGAGCAGTACTTC
TRBD1	NA	TRBV5-6	TRBJ1-1	CASSLDRGITEAFF	TGTGCCAGCAGCTTGGACAGGGGGATCACTGAAGCTTTCTTT